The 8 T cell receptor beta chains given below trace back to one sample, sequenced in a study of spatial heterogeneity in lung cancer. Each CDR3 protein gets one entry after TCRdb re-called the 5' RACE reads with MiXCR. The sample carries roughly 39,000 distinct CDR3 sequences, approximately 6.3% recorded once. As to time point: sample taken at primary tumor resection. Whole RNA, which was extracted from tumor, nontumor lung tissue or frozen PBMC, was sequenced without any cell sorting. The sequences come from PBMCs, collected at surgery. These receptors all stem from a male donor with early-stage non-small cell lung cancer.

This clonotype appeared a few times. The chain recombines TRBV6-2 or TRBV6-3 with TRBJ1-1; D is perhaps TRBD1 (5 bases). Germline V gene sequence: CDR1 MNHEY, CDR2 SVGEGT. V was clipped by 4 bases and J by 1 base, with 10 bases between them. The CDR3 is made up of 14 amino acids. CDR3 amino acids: CASSLHGQNTEAFF. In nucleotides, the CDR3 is TGTGCCAGCAGTTTGCATGGACAGAACACTGAAGCTTTCTTT.

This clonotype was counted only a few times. CDR3 DNA: TGCAGTGCTAGGCGACTAGGGGGCTACGAGCAGTACTTC. Protein product: CSARRLGGYEQYF. The J gene is TRBJ2-7, the V gene TRBV20-1; the D call may be TRBD1 or TRBD2 (6 bases each). CDR3 length: 13 amino acids. Germline CDR1 and CDR2: DFQATT and SNEGSKA (reference sequence). Trimming shortened V by 3 bases and J by 3 bases, and 12 bases separated the two germline ends.

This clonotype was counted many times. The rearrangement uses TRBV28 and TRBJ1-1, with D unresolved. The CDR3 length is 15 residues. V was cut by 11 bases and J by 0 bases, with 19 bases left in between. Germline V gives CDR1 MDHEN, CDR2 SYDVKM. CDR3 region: CAVKGPYLMNTEAFF. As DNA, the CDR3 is TGTGCCGTAAAAGGGCCGTACTTAATGAACACTGAAGCTTTCTTT.

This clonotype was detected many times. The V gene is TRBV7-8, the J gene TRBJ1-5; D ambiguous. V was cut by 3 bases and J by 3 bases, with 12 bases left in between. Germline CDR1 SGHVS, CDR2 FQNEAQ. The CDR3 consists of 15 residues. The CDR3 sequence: CASSFRPDTNQPQHF. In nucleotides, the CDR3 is TGTGCCAGCAGCTTTCGCCCCGATACCAATCAGCCCCAGCATTTT.

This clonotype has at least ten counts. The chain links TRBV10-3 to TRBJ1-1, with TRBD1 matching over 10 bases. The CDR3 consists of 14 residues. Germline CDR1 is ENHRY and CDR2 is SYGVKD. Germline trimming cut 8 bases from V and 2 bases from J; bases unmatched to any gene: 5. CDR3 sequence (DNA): TGTGCCATCTCCCGGGACAGGGGAAACACTGAAGCTTTCTTT. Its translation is CAISRDRGNTEAFF.

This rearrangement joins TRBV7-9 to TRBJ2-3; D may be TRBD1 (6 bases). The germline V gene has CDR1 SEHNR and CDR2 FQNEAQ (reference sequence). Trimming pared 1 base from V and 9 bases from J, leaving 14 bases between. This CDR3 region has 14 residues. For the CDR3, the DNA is TGTGCCAGCAGCTTAGGAGGGGGTGCGGGCACGCAGTATTTT. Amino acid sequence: CASSLGGGAGTQYF.

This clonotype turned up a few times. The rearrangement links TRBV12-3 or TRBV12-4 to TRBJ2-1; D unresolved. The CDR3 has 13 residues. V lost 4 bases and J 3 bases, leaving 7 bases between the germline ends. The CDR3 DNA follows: TGTGCCAGCAGTTCGGGTTTCTACAATGAGCAGTTCTTC. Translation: CASSSGFYNEQFF.

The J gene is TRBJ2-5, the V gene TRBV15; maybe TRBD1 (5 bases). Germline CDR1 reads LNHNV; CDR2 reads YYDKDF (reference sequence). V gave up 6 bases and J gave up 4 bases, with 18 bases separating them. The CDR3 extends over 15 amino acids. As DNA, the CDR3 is TGTGCCACCAGACGGACACCCAGCACGCGAGAGACCCAGTACTTC. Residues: CATRRTPSTRETQYF.